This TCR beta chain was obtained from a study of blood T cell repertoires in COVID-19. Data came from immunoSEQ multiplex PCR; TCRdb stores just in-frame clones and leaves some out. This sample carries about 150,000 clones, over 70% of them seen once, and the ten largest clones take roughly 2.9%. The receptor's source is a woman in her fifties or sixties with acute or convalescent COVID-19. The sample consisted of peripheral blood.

In DNA, the CDR3 is TGTGCCAGCAGCTCCGGGGGTCTCCATTCACCCCTCCACTTT. Translated: CASSSGGLHSPLHF. The chain combines TRBV7-2 with TRBJ1-6; weak D call: TRBD1 (5 bases). V lost 4 bases to trimming and J lost 8 bases, with 12 bases between them. The CDR3 length is 14 residues. Looked up from germline, CDR1 is SGHTA and CDR2 is FQGNSA.